This T cell receptor (beta chain) is drawn from a study of OX40 agonist ivuxolimab in advanced cancers. Overall study: Hepatocellular carcinoma, melanoma, renal cell or head and neck cancer affected the dose-escalation patients.

The study, taken as a whole, reports: Both CD4+ and CD8+ T cell populations in blood had undergone clonal expansion by week 6 at 0.1 to 3.0 mg/kg.

Concerning this clone itself: Its antigen is not identified.

TCRdb's copy holds only in-frame clones and misses some; the assay was immunoSEQ multiplex PCR. Among about 48,000 clones, under 85% were seen once, and the ten largest hold approximately 1.1%. This CDR3 contains 12 residues. Trimming at V came to 10 bases and at J to 2 bases, leaving 2 bases not matched to a gene. CDR1 is ENHRY, CDR2 SYGVKD, per germline. The sequence derives from an adult with an advanced solid tumor such as melanoma, head and neck, liver or kidney cancer. V and J are TRBV10-3 and TRBJ1-5; 7 bases map to TRBD1. This specimen was CD4+ or CD8+ T cells sorted from blood, taken in a trial of the OX40 agonist ivuxolimab. The CDR3 loop reads CATGQGNQPQHF. The CDR3 nucleotides are TGTGCCACTGGACAGGGCAATCAGCCCCAGCATTTT.